This T cell receptor (beta chain) was obtained from a study of cytomegalovirus exposure and HLA in healthy donors. This clone was seen once. Amplification used 60 Vbeta primers and 13 Jbeta primers. In the original analysis: Some 10 million shared chains were among the approximately 82 million unique TCR beta chains that a later analysis counted. Generated by immunoSEQ multiplex PCR, the TCRdb table keeps only in-frame clones and is missing some. V, J and clone size are those of that table, while D and trimming were read from the DNA. The sample lists some 150,000 clones, approximately 60% seen once, with about 2.6% in the top ten. V gave up 7 bases and J gave up 2 bases, with 14 bases separating them. CDR3 size: 14 residues. Germline lookup yields CDR1 MNHNS and CDR2 SASEGT.

This receptor was taken from a woman aged 35 to 49 in good health and CMV-seronegative. The sequencing sample was made of PBMCs. The rearrangement joins TRBV6-1 to TRBJ1-1; perhaps TRBD1 as D (5 bases). CDR3: CASTEGLPNTEAFF. In DNA form, the CDR3 reads TGTGCCAGCACAGAGGGACTGCCCAACACTGAAGCTTTCTTT.